This T cell receptor (beta chain) is drawn from a study of control samples from healthy donors and cancer patients. Assay used: immunoSEQ multiplex PCR; TCRdb lists only in-frame clones, some missing. Of 150,000 or so clones in the sample, roughly 94% were seen once. CDR1 KGHSH and CDR2 LQKENI come from the germline V gene. This CDR3 contains 13 residues. Turning to this clone: One end of the junction varies from germline; a read error may be responsible.

The clonotype was recovered from a man between 60 and 75 years old with colorectal cancer. The gene calls are TRBV18 and TRBJ1-3; no clear D gene. Input material: PBMCs. The CDR3: CASSPAQVGLAIF. The CDR3 region has the DNA TGTGCCAGCTCACCGGCCCAGGTGGGATTGGCCATATTT.